One and the same sample provided the 3 T cell receptor beta chains below, sequenced in a study of T cell clonality in common variable immunodeficiency. Findings and limits, study-wide: In common variable immunodeficiency, TCR beta chains reportedly carried fewer deletions and N-nucleotide insertions.

Data came from immunoSEQ multiplex PCR; TCRdb stores just in-frame clones and leaves some out. The sample was found to contain 30,000 to 40,000 clones, and every one recurs. Their cognate antigens are unknown. The sequenced material came from peripheral blood mononuclear cells. These TCRs come from a human donor with common variable immunodeficiency.

As regards this clone: The read ends 3 residues shy of where the CDR3 ends; the end is completed using the germline J gene. The J gene is TRBJ2-3, the V gene TRBV18, with D possibly being TRBD1 (5 bases). V lost 2 bases, J lost 2 bases, and 8 bases lay in between. Germline-derived CDR1 and CDR2 are KGHSH and LQKENI. This CDR3 is built from 14 residues. The CDR3 sequence is CASSPDRTTDTQYF. CDR3 bases read: TGTGCCAGCTCACCAGACAGAACCACAGATACG.

A few counts support this clone. The read stops 3 residues short of the end of the CDR3; the missing end is completed from the germline J gene. The chain has TRBV7-2 and TRBJ2-7, with D possibly TRBD2 on 5 matching bases. The CDR3 has 14 residues. V shed 5 bases and J shed 5 bases, with 16 bases lying between them. The V gene's germline CDR1 is SGHTA and CDR2 FQGNSA. CDR3 in amino acids: CASSGLAWRNEQYF. The CDR3 bases that were read are TGTGCCAGCAGCGGACTGGCCTGGAGAAACGAG. Complete variable domain (other parts from reference TRBV7-2 and TRBJ2-7): GAGVSQSPSNKVTEKGKDVELRCDPISGHTALYWYRQSLGQGLEFLIYFQGNSAPDKSGLPSDRFSAERTGGSVSTLTIQRTQQEDSAVYLCASSGLAWRNEQYFGPGTRLTVT.

As concerns this clone: The read gets to within 3 residues of the CDR3 end, and the germline J gene fills in the rest. The gene calls are TRBV30 and TRBJ1-2; 9 bases align to TRBD1. The CDR3 consists of 15 residues. Germline values: CDR1 GTSNPN, CDR2 SVGIG (reference sequence). Unmatched junction bases numbered 8, after V lost 0 bases and J lost 6 bases. CDR3 DNA (partial): TGTGCCTGGAGTGTTGTGGGACAGGGCGCCCATGGC. The encoded protein is CAWSVVGQGAHG. The whole CDR3 region reads CAWSVVGQGAHGYTF.